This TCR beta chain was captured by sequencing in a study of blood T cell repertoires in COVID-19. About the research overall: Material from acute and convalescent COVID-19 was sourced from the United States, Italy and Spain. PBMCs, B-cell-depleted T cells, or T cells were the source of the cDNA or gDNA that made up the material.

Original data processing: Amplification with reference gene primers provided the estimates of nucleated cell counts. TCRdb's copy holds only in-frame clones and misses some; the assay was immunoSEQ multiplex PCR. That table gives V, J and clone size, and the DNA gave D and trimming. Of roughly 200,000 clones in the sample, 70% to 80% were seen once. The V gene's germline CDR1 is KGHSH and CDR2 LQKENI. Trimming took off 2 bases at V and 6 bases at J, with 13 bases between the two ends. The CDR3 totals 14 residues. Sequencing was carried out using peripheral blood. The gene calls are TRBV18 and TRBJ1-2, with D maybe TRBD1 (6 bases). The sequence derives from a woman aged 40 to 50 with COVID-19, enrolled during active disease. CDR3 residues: CASSPGAGEDGYTF. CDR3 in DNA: TGTGCCAGCTCACCAGGGGCAGGGGAAGATGGCTACACCTTC.